This passage covers 20 T cell receptor beta chains from one sample sequenced in a study of T cells after yellow fever vaccination. Via MiXCR, TCRdb re-called the 5' RACE reads, giving one row per CDR3 protein. The sample consists of 150,000 to 200,000 distinct CDR3 sequences, approximately 11% of them appearing once. The sample consisted of CD8+ T cells sorted from PBMCs, taken 15 days after the yellow fever booster vaccination. Receptor source: a man between 18 and 29 years old who received the YFV17D yellow fever vaccine.

The chain is built from TRBV29-1 and TRBJ2-1, with a weak D call TRBD2 (6 bases). This CDR3 is 11 amino acids long. Per the germline V gene, CDR1 is SQVTM and CDR2 is ANQGSEA. For the CDR3, the DNA is TGCAGTTCTAGCTCGGGGGATGAGCAGTTCTTC. Amino acid sequence: CSSSSGDEQFF.

V is TRBV7-9 and J is TRBJ1-6; weak D call: TRBD1 (6 bases). With 5 bases removed from V and 9 bases from J, the gap between germline ends came to 17 bases. Germline lookup yields CDR1 SEHNR and CDR2 FQNEAQ (reference sequence). This CDR3 region has 15 residues. For the CDR3, the DNA is TGTGCCAGCAGCGAACGTGGCGGGGGCGTTTCACCCCTCCACTTT. Protein sequence: CASSERGGGVSPLHF. Supplemented by reference TRBV7-9 and TRBJ1-6, the full variable domain reads DTGVSQNPRHKITKRGQNVTFRCDPISEHNRLYWYRQTLGQGPEFLTYFQNEAQLEKSRLLSDRFSAERPKGSFSTLEIQRTEQGDSAMYLCASSERGGGVSPLHFGNGTRLTVT.

J is TRBJ1-1 and V is TRBV13, with 9 bases matching TRBD1. V gave up 5 bases and J gave up 1 base; unmatched junction bases: 8. The CDR3 is made up of 16 amino acids. Looked up from germline, CDR1 is PRHDT and CDR2 is FYEKMQ (reference sequence). The CDR3 nucleotides are TGTGCCAGCAGCCCTGCCGGGACAGGGTGGAACACTGAAGCTTTCTTT. It codes for CASSPAGTGWNTEAFF.

This clonotype was seen a handful of times. The chain couples TRBV9 to TRBJ1-2; tentatively, D is TRBD1 (5 bases). The V end lost 0 bases, the J end lost 10 bases, and 16 bases lay between the germline ends. The germline V gene has CDR1 SGDLS and CDR2 YYNGEE. The CDR3 is 14 amino acids. CDR3 loop: CASSVDGREVTYTF. Here the CDR3 DNA reads TGTGCCAGCAGCGTAGACGGCAGGGAGGTAACCTACACCTTC.

V gene TRBV4-3 combines with J gene TRBJ1-1; 9 nucleotides align to TRBD1. J was trimmed by 4 bases and V by 6 bases; bases with no gene match: 9. The germline V gene encodes CDR1 LGHNA and CDR2 YSLEER. CDR3 size: 15 residues. The CDR3 DNA reads TGCGCCAGCAGTCGTTTTACAGGGGGCGGCACTGAAGCTTTCTTT. This gives the protein CASSRFTGGGTEAFF.

Concerning this clonotype itself: This CDR3 fails to terminate in the conserved phenylalanine or tryptophan, so it likely reflects a read error. The rearrangement links TRBV6-5 to TRBJ2-3; 10 bases map to TRBD1. J gave up 6 bases and V 6 bases, and 12 bases lay outside the gene matches. Germline V lookup: CDR1 MNHEY, CDR2 SVGAGI. The CDR3 covers 16 residues. CDR3 in amino acids: CASRARDRGSGDTQYS. The DNA of the CDR3 is TGTGCCAGCAGGGCCCGGGACAGGGGTTCAGGGGATACGCAGTATTCT.

The table lists this clonotype with a few counts. J is TRBJ1-3 and V is TRBV5-5; no clear D gene. Germline V lookup: CDR1 SGHKS, CDR2 YYEKEE (reference sequence). With 1 base removed from V and 4 bases from J, the gap between germline ends came to 6 bases. The CDR3 is 13 residues long. CDR3 residues: CASSLYNGNTIYF. The CDR3 DNA sequence: TGTGCCAGCAGCTTGTATAACGGAAACACCATATATTTT.

This clonotype occurred many times. The genes are TRBV15 and TRBJ2-7, with D possibly TRBD1 on 5 matching bases. In germline, CDR1 is LNHNV, CDR2 YYDKDF (reference sequence). V gave up 6 bases and J gave up 9 bases, with 18 bases separating them. The CDR3 has 13 residues. DNA for the CDR3: TGTGCCACCAGTACAGGTTTTGGTTTCGGGCAGTACGTC. Its protein is CATSTGFGFGQYV.

This chain uses TRBV12-3 or TRBV12-4 with TRBJ2-3; possibly TRBD2 for D (5 bases). The CDR3 has 15 amino acids. V lost 2 bases and J 2 bases, leaving 11 bases between the germline ends. Written as DNA, the CDR3 is TGTGCCAGCAGTTTACCTCAGACTAACACAGATACGCAGTATTTT. As protein: CASSLPQTNTDTQYF.

The rearrangement links TRBV6-5 to TRBJ2-7; D is possibly TRBD1 (5 bases). Between the trimmed V and J ends, which lost 3 bases and 2 bases, there was a span of 17 bases. The germline V gene has CDR1 MNHEY and CDR2 SVGAGI. This CDR3 contains 16 residues. The CDR3, as DNA: TGTGCCAGCAGTTATAATCAAGGGGAAGGTCCCTACGAGCAGTACTTC. Its protein is CASSYNQGEGPYEQYF.

This clonotype has at least ten counts. The CDR3: CASSQEVGLAGGFSTDTQYF. CDR3 nucleotides: TGTGCCAGCAGCCAAGAGGTGGGGCTAGCGGGGGGCTTTTCCACAGATACGCAGTATTTT. The rearrangement joins TRBV3-1 to TRBJ2-3, with 11 bases matching TRBD2. Germline assignment: CDR1 LGHDT and CDR2 YNNKEL (reference sequence). The V and J ends lost 0 bases and 2 bases, in that order; junction bases with no gene match: 13. The CDR3 covers 20 residues.

V gene TRBV6-6 combines with J gene TRBJ2-5, with TRBD1 matching 8 bases. Losses at the gene ends were 6 bases for V and 5 bases for J; bases not matched to a gene: 14. CDR1 and CDR2 (germline): MNHNY, SVGAGI (reference sequence). The CDR3 consists of 16 residues. CDR3 nucleotides: TGTGCCAGCAGGGACAGGGTAGAGGTCAGCCGGGAGACCCAGTACTTC. Its translation is CASRDRVEVSRETQYF.

The chain is built from TRBV6-5 and TRBJ1-6; D is unclear. Germline CDR1 and CDR2: MNHEY and SVGAGI. The CDR3 runs to 14 residues. V lost 8 bases, J lost 10 bases, and 18 bases lay in between. CDR3 nucleotide sequence: TGTGCCAGCGCCTGGAAGCAGGTTGGCTCACCCCTCCACTTT. Protein product: CASAWKQVGSPLHF.

This clonotype has a handful of counts. The chain uses TRBV3-1 and TRBJ2-1; perhaps TRBD2 as D (7 bases). V was pared by 1 base and J by 4 bases, with 17 bases between. Germline V lookup: CDR1 LGHDT, CDR2 YNNKEL (reference sequence). The CDR3 consists of 17 residues. The CDR3 bases are TGTGCCAGCAGCCAAGTGGATCGCGGGGGCTGGTACAATGAGCAGTTCTTC. As protein: CASSQVDRGGWYNEQFF.

This clonotype was counted many times. The chain joins TRBV6-2 or TRBV6-3 to TRBJ2-1; 10 nucleotides align to TRBD2. This CDR3 spans 17 amino acids. In germline, CDR1 is MNHEY, CDR2 SVGEGT. Unmatched junction bases numbered 9, after V lost 4 bases and J lost 3 bases. CDR3 in DNA: TGTGCCAGCAGTTCCCCCGTAGCGGGGGGAGACTACAATGAGCAGTTCTTC. Translation: CASSSPVAGGDYNEQFF.

There are a few counts of this clonotype. CDR3 amino acids: CASSQSINSGNTIYF. The CDR3 DNA reads as TGTGCCAGCAGCCAGTCAATTAACTCTGGAAACACCATATATTTT. The rearrangement links TRBV6-5 to TRBJ1-3; D not resolved. The CDR3 is 15 amino acids. Germline lookup yields CDR1 MNHEY and CDR2 SVGAGI. V was trimmed by 6 bases and J by 0 bases, leaving 12 bases between them.

This rearrangement joins TRBV4-3 to TRBJ2-3; 8 nucleotides align to TRBD2. The CDR3 consists of 16 residues. Germline values: CDR1 LGHNA, CDR2 YSLEER. V trimming: 1 base; J trimming: 4 bases; junction bases outside the gene matches: 7. DNA of the CDR3: TGCGCCAGCAGCCAAGCGCCGGGGGGGCCCGCAGATACGCAGTATTTT. It is translated as CASSQAPGGPADTQYF.

The rearrangement uses TRBV29-1 and TRBJ2-4, with D tentatively TRBD2 (5 bases). The V end was cut by 0 bases, the J end by 6 bases, with 15 bases between. The CDR3 contains 15 residues. Germline CDR1 is SQVTM and CDR2 is ANQGSEA. CDR3 nucleotide sequence: TGCAGCGTTGAAGATCAACGAGGGTTAGCAAACATTCAGTACTTC. It specifies CSVEDQRGLANIQYF.

V is TRBV12-3 or TRBV12-4 and J is TRBJ1-2; D call uncertain. V gave up 6 bases and J gave up 6 bases, with 11 bases separating them. The CDR3 has 12 amino acids. Here the CDR3 reads CASSLLLDGYTF. The CDR3, as DNA: TGTGCCAGCAGCCTACTCCTGGATGGCTACACCTTC.

In this sample, this clonotype turned up a few times. The V call is TRBV10-2, the J call TRBJ1-3, with a weak D call TRBD1 (5 bases). This CDR3 is 14 amino acids long. The germline V and J ends were trimmed by 2 bases and 7 bases, with 12 bases remaining between them. The germline V gene has CDR1 WSHSY and CDR2 SAAADI. CDR3 coding DNA: TGCGCCAGCAGTGAGACGGGGCCGGGGAACACCATATATTTT. The encoded protein is CASSETGPGNTIYF.